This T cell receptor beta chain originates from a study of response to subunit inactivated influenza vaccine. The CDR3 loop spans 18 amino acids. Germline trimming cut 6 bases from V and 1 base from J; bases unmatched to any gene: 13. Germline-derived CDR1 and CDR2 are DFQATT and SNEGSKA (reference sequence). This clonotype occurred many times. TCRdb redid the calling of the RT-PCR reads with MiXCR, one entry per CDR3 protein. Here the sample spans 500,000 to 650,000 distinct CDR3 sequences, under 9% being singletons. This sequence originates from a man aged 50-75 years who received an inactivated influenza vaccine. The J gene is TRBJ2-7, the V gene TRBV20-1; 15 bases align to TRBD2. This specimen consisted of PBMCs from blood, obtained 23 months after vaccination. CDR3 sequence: CSAKRGGTSGRFSYEQYF. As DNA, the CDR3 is TGCAGTGCCAAGAGAGGGGGGACTAGCGGGAGGTTTTCCTACGAGCAGTACTTC.